This note documents a single T cell receptor beta chain sequence. This specimen belongs to a study of blood T cells in healthy people across ages. PCR was performed a second time for about 7 to 12 cycles using a sample-barcoded 5' primer and a J-beta primer mix. TCRdb analysed the 5' RACE reads with MiXCR anew, one entry per CDR3 protein. The table shows around 790,000 distinct CDR3 sequences, with under 55% occurring only once. The germline gives CDR1 MNHNY, CDR2 SVGAGI (reference sequence). The CDR3 contains 16 residues. The ends lost 6 bases at V and 4 bases at J; junction bases unmatched: 10. Each sample yielded at least 7 million isolated PBMCs.

The sample consisted of blood. V and J are TRBV6-6 and TRBJ2-1, with 9 bases fitting TRBD1. This sequence originates from a man aged 60-69 years in good health. This CDR3 is CASSSMDRGRYNEQFF. The CDR3 DNA sequence: TGTGCCAGCAGCTCAATGGACAGGGGAAGATACAATGAGCAGTTCTTC.